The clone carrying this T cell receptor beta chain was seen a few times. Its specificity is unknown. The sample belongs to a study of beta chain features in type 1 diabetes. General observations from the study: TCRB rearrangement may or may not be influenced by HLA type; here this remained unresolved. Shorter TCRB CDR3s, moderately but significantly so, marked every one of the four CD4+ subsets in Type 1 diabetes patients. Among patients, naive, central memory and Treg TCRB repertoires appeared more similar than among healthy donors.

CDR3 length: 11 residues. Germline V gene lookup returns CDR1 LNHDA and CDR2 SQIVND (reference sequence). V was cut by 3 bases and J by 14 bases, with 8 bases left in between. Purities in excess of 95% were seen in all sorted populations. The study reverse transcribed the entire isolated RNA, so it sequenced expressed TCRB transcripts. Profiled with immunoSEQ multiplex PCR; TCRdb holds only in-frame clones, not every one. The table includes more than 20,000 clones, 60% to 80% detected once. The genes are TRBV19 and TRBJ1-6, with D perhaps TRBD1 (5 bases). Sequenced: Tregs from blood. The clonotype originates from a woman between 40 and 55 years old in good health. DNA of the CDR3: TGTGCCAGTAGTATTTTGGACACCCTCCACTTT. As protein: CASSILDTLHF.